The source of this T cell receptor (beta chain) is a study of T cell clonotyping in hematopoietic cell transplantation. Study results and caveats: Recipient TCR diversity dropped after transplant; expanded clonotypes rose from day 30 to 180.

Notes on this clone: The target antigen is unknown.

V shed 1 base and J 5 bases; nucleotides not matched to a gene: 10. The CDR3 contains 16 residues. Germline lookup yields CDR1 SGDLS and CDR2 YYNGEE. Clones were read by immunoSEQ multiplex PCR, and TCRdb kept only the in-frame ones, dropping some. In the table there are approximately 8,400 clones, around 66% of which are singletons. Sequenced material: peripheral blood mononuclear cells, taken 100 days after allogeneic stem cell transplant. This sequence was found in a male patient aged 60-70 years who had an allogeneic stem cell transplant from an unrelated donor, so the T cells may come from the graft donor. Some clones in this sample may be carry-over from other donors' samples. The J gene is TRBJ1-1, the V gene TRBV9; 8 nucleotides match TRBD1. The CDR3 coding sequence is TGTGCCAGCAGCGTAAGCTATAGGACAGGGCCAACTGAAGCTTTCTTT. Encoded protein: CASSVSYRTGPTEAFF.